This note documents a single TCR beta chain sequence. The table came from immunoSEQ multiplex PCR; TCRdb's copy has only in-frame clones and leaves some out. The sample carries about 680,000 clones, under 80% recorded once. Germline V CDR1 and CDR2: LNHDA, SQIVND (reference sequence). The CDR3 sequence is 15 residues long. J gave up 3 bases and V 8 bases, and 9 bases lay outside the gene matches. The data are from a study of shared clonotypes between healthy human individuals. Sequenced material: memory CD4+ T cells sorted from blood. The sample's subset: CD45RA-negative fraction. V usage is TRBV19 and J usage is TRBJ2-2; TRBD2 aligns across 7 bases. This receptor was obtained from a woman aged 30 to 39 in good health. In DNA form, the CDR3 reads TGTGCCAGTGAGACGGGACTATCCTACACCGGGGAGCTGTTTTTT. It encodes CASETGLSYTGELFF.